This TCR beta chain was obtained from a study of shared clonotypes between healthy human individuals (dated by TCRdb to 2018 to 2020). Background for the entire study: The cohort included a few men and a couple of women between 18 and 49 years of age. Per donor, three plates each were used for CD4 naive and CD4 memory, two for CD8 naive, and one for CD8 memory. To estimate repertoire size and how much clonotype sharing occurs between individuals, the study deeply sequenced the blood TCR repertoires of roughly 5 healthy adults. Different laboratories and diverse techniques were used to prepare libraries and sequence TCR repertoires, to increase sequencing depth and limit assay-specific biases. Leukapheresis yielded between about 0.85 and 9 billion PBMCs per donor.

In the germline V gene, CDR1 corresponds to SQVTM and CDR2 to ANQGSEA. V loses 4 bases of germline sequence and J loses 5 bases, and the interval between the two ends is 14 bases. The CDR3, from cysteine to phenylalanine, totals 13 residues. Of the read, only the CDR3 DNA is kept; its 39 bases are in frame from base 1. Using the deep immunoSEQ assay, TCR CDR3 regions were amplified from genomic DNA by multiplex PCR. Genomic DNA extracted from each cell subset was distributed evenly over all wells of several immunoSEQ 96-well plates, and each plate served as one replicate. For sorted subsets, each replicate PCR was loaded with around 220 ng genomic DNA, equivalent to 25,000 to 35,000 T cell genomes. Purified libraries were quantified with a Qubit 3.0 fluorometer, sized on a Bioanalyzer 2100, and re-quantified with the KAPA Library Quantification kit. Every immunoSEQ 96-well plate was sequenced on a separate single-read 150-cycle Illumina NextSeq 550 flow cell. The paper's data handling went like this. Because only junctional sequences without quality scores were contained in the immunoSEQ output, filtering matching that applied to full-length reads could not be performed. Sequences were annotated with PyIR, a Python wrapper for IgBLAST v1.9, and V/J genes and CDR3 were assigned using IMGT germline references. Reads were removed for weak V/J assignments (E-value above 1e-6), missing CDR3, stop codons, out-of-frame junctions, or ambiguous translated residues. V3J clonotypes were defined as sequences sharing an identical inferred V gene, J gene, and CDR3 amino acid sequence. Percentage overlap between repertoires was computed as shared unique clonotypes divided by the size of the smaller repertoire. Three approaches were used to assess repertoire richness: RTK rarefaction, the Chao1 estimator, and Recon v2.1 estimates of unobserved clonotypes. Generation probabilities were computed with OLGA for all TCRbeta clonotypes obtained by the gDNA method from four donors. This is the immuneACCESS table as TCRdb keeps it, with only in-frame sequences that have V and J called. A part of the clones is gone; compared with another copy, unresolved V genes explain less than half, and the rest is unexplained. V and J calls and clone size are copied from that table; D and trimming were computed from the DNA. The sample table lists about 2.3 million clones, roughly 90% of them with a count of one. The ten biggest clones cover 0.37% of the sample.

Comments on this clone: No antigen is known for it. Within one base of it there is no much larger clone, and no base qualities were kept.

Results and caveats for the whole study, not just this receptor: Because the study included only a small number of donors, the genetic and exposure-history diversity represented was limited. Based on pairwise subsampling, the degree of clonotype sharing among donors was expected to be affected by sequencing depth. When a handful of donors were compared, the shared fraction of clonotypes was roughly 5% for naive CD4, approximately 3.5% for naive CD8, more than 2% for memory CD4, and about 0.36% for memory CD8. Sampling was restricted to blood, and TCR repertoires in tissue are likely to differ from TCR repertoires in blood. Incomplete sequencing was indicated by rarefaction of sorted-subset datasets, despite the large sequencing depth. Larger estimated clonotype richness was generally found for naive subsets than for memory subsets. Higher generation probabilities were observed for clonotypes shared by all four sorted-subset donors than for non-shared clonotypes.

Donors were healthy HIV-negative adults with no recently reported acute infections or vaccinations. All donors were Caucasian adults living in Nashville, Tennessee, USA. CD4+ T cells were enriched by magnetic negative selection, after which naive cells were positively selected on CD45RA and the negative fraction was taken as the memory subset. Blood was obtained by leukapheresis, after which PBMCs were separated by Ficoll-Histopaque density gradient centrifugation and cryopreserved in liquid nitrogen vapor phase. Purity and quantity of every magnetically sorted T cell population were checked by analytical flow cytometry. Genomic DNA was isolated from every sorted fraction and measured by UV absorbance on a Nanodrop 2000c.

The TCR was taken from a young man in good health. Some clones in this sample may be carry-over from other donors' samples. The rearranged segments are TRBV29-1 and TRBJ2-5; 6 matching bases give a weak D call of TRBD2. Sequencing was carried out using naive CD4+ T cells from PBMCs. This specimen's cell subset or site label, interpreted: CD45RA+ positively selected. The nucleotides read TGCAGCGTTGGTAACATTGGGGGGGAGACCCAGTACTTC. The translation is CSVGNIGGETQYF.